This T cell receptor (beta chain) stems from a study of cytomegalovirus exposure and HLA in healthy donors. Study findings and constraints: More clonal expansion characterized HLA-associated TCR beta chains than equally common others in a later analysis.

Trimming cost V 6 bases and J 10 bases, with 16 bases left between them. From germline, CDR1 is SQVTM and CDR2 ANQGSEA. The CDR3 runs to 13 residues. Details on this clone: The antigen is not known.

PCR employed 60 Vbeta and 13 Jbeta primers. Using immunoSEQ multiplex PCR, the repertoire was profiled, and TCRdb retains in-frame clones only, with some absent. The data hold about 110,000 clones, with roughly 82% observed a single time. This sequence originates from a male donor in good health and CMV-seropositive. V is TRBV29-1 and J is TRBJ1-6, with D hard to call. The specimen sequenced was PBMCs. The CDR3 coding sequence is TGCAGCGTACAGACCGCATCCCGATCACCCCTCCACTTT. Protein product: CSVQTASRSPLHF.